This T cell receptor (beta chain) is from a study of beta chain features in type 1 diabetes. Turning to the study itself: Taken together, all samples contributed 95 million to 110 million examined sorted cells. Whole-study findings and limits: Cells expressing TCR highly could be over-represented by cDNA sequencing. VDJ junctions from type 1 diabetes patients carried fewer insertions and larger deletions.

This clone was detected only a few times. Its specificity is not known. This CDR3 is 16 amino acids long. The J segment lost 1 base and the V segment lost 3 bases, leaving 5 bases of the junction unmatched. Germline-derived CDR1 and CDR2 are LGHNA and YSLEER. What was sequenced were expressed TCRB transcripts, since all of the isolated RNA had been reverse transcribed. Here immunoSEQ multiplex PCR was the method, and the copy in TCRdb shows in-frame clones only, minus some. The sample lists roughly 240,000 clones, roughly 14% occurring once. The sample taken for sequencing was naive CD4+ T cells from blood. This receptor was obtained from a woman in her thirties or forties in good health. This rearrangement joins TRBV4-3 to TRBJ2-2; 7 bases match TRBD2. The CDR3 DNA reads TGCGCCAGCAGCCATGATGTAGCGGGGAACACCGGGGAGCTGTTTTTT. Protein product: CASSHDVAGNTGELFF.